The rows below give T cell receptor beta chains drawn from one sample of a study of cytomegalovirus exposure and HLA in healthy donors. Sequencing used immunoSEQ multiplex PCR; TCRdb keeps in-frame clones, though not all of them. Of fewer than 110,000 clones in the sample, roughly 87% were seen once. Sample: PBMCs. The origin of the receptors is a man aged 25 to 40 in good health and CMV-seropositive. The CDR3 runs from the conserved cysteine through the conserved F or W. A D gene is named only where the DNA matches it firmly. Some rows mark clone size as missing; the rest say once, few, many or name a class of expanded clone.

j_gene | abundance | d_gene | v_gene | CDR3aa | CDR3nt
TRBJ2-5 | NA | NA | TRBV11-2 | CASSLNRVGETQYF | TGTGCCAGCAGCCTGAACAGGGTCGGGGAGACCCAGTACTTC
TRBJ2-7 | NA | TRBD2 | TRBV6-5 | CASTRGGVAYEQYF | TGTGCCAGCACCCGGGGAGGGGTGGCTTACGAGCAGTACTTC
TRBJ1-2 | NA | NA | TRBV15 | CATSREDTGQGYTF | TGTGCCACCAGCAGAGAGGACACCGGCCAAGGCTACACCTTC
TRBJ2-1 | NA | NA | TRBV4-1 | CASSQRGEQFF | TGCGCCAGCAGCCAAAGGGGTGAGCAGTTCTTC
TRBJ2-2 | NA | TRBD2 | TRBV10-1 | CASSTGLAGATGELFF | TGCGCCAGCAGTACGGGACTAGCGGGGGCCACCGGGGAGCTGTTTTTT
TRBJ1-1 | NA | TRBD1 | TRBV4-1 | CASSQLGQGNTEAFF | TGCGCCAGCAGCCAACTCGGACAGGGGAACACTGAAGCTTTCTTT
TRBJ2-7 | NA | TRBD1 | TRBV6-1 | CASHRDRITGEQYF | TGTGCCAGCCACCGGGACAGAATTACTGGCGAGCAGTACTTC
TRBJ2-3 | once | NA | TRBV28 | CASNPPPGAGTDTQYF | TGTGCCAGCAACCCACCCCCAGGGGCAGGCACAGATACGCAGTATTTT
TRBJ1-2 | NA | NA | TRBV7-9 | CASSFGTQFGYTF | TGTGCCAGCAGCTTCGGGACACAATTTGGCTACACCTTC
TRBJ1-1 | NA | NA | TRBV6-5 | CASSVGRGGTEAFF | TGTGCCAGCAGTGTGGGCAGGGGAGGGACTGAAGCTTTCTTT
TRBJ1-5 | NA | NA | TRBV2 | CASSYRPNQPQHF | TGTGCCAGCAGCTACAGGCCCAATCAGCCCCAGCATTTT
TRBJ1-2 | NA | TRBD1 | TRBV30 | CASGQGIYGYTF | TGTGCCTCCGGACAGGGGATATATGGCTACACCTTC
TRBJ1-1 | NA | TRBD1 | TRBV4-2 | CASSHPSRGRTEAFF | TGTGCCAGCAGCCATCCTTCCAGGGGGCGCACTGAAGCTTTCTTT
TRBJ1-2 | NA | TRBD1 | TRBV19 | CASSFLDRGSYGYTF | TGTGCCAGTAGTTTCCTGGACAGGGGGAGCTATGGCTACACCTTC
TRBJ1-3 | NA | TRBD1 | TRBV9 | CASSDQQGAGNTIYF | TGTGCCAGCAGTGACCAACAGGGGGCTGGAAACACCATATATTTT